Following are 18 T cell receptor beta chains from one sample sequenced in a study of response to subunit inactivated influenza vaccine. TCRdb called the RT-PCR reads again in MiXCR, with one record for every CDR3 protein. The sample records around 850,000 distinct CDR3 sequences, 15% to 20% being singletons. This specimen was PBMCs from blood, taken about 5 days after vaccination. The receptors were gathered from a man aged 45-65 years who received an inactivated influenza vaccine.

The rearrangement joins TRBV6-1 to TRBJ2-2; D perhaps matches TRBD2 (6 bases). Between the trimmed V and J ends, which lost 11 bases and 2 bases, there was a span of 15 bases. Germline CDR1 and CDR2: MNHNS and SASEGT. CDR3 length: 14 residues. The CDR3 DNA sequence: TGTGCCGGGGGGAGGCCCCCAAACACCGGGGAGCTGTTTTTT. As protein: CAGGRPPNTGELFF.

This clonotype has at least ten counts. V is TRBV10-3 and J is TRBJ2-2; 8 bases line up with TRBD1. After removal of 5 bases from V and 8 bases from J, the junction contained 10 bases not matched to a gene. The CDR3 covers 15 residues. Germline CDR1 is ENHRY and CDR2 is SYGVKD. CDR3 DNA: TGTGCCATCAGTTGGACAGGGATGGAATCGGGGGAGCTGTTTTTT. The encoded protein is CAISWTGMESGELFF.

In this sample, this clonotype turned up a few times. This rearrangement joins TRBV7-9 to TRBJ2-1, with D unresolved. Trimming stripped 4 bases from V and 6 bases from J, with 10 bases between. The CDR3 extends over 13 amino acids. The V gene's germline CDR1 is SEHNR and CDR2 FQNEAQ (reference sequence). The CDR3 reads CASSYILSNEQFF. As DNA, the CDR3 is TGTGCCAGCAGCTACATCCTAAGCAATGAGCAGTTCTTC. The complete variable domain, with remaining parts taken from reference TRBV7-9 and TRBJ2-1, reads DTGVSQNPRHKITKRGQNVTFRCDPISEHNRLYWYRQTLGQGPEFLTYFQNEAQLEKSRLLSDRFSAERPKGSFSTLEIQRTEQGDSAMYLCASSYILSNEQFFGPGTRLTVL.

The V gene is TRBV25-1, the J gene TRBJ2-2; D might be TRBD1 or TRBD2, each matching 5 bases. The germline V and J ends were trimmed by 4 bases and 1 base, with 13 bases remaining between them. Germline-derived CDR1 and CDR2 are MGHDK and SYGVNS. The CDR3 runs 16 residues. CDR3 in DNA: TGTGCCAGCAGTGGAGCCGGGACGGTGAACACCGGGGAGCTGTTTTTT. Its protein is CASSGAGTVNTGELFF. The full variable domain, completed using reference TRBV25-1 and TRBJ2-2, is EADIYQTPRYLVIGTGKKITLECSQTMGHDKMYWYQQDPGMELHLIHYSYGVNSTEKGDLSSESTVSRIRTEHFPLTLESARPSHTSQYLCASSGAGTVNTGELFFGEGSRLTVL.

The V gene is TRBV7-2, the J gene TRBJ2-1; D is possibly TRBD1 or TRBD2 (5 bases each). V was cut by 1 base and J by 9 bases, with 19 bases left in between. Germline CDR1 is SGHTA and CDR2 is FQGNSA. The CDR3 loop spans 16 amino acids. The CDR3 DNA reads TGTGCCAGCAGCTTAGTAAGTGGGACCGCTACAGTTGAGCAGTTCTTC. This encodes CASSLVSGTATVEQFF.

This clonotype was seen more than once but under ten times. CDR3 bases: TGCAGCGTTGAAATTCTCCCCCCTTACAATGAGCAGTTCTTC. Translating gives CSVEILPPYNEQFF. The chain links TRBV29-1 to TRBJ2-1; no firm D call. The CDR3 is made up of 14 amino acids. Between the trimmed V and J ends, which lost 2 bases and 4 bases, there was a span of 12 bases. In germline, CDR1 is SQVTM, CDR2 ANQGSEA.

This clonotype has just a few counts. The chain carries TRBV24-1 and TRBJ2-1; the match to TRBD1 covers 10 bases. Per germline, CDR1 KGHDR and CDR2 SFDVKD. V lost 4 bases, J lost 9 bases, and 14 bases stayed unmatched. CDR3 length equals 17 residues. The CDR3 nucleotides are TGTGCCACCAGTGAGCCCCCTGGGACAGGGGTTACTGGTGAGCAGTTCTTC. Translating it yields CATSEPPGTGVTGEQFF.

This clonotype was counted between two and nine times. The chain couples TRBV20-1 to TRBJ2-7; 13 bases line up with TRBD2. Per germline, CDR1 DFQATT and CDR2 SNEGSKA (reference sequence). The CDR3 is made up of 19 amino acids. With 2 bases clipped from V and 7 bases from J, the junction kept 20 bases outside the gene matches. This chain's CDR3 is CSARLGTSGKEIDSREQYF. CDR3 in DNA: TGCAGTGCTAGACTCGGGACTAGCGGGAAAGAAATCGACTCGCGGGAGCAGTACTTC.

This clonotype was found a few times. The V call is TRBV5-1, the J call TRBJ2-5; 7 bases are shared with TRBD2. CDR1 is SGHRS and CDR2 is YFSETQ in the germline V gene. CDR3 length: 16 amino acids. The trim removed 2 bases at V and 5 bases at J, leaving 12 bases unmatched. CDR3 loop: CASSLGAGVVVETQYF. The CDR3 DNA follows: TGCGCCAGCAGCTTAGGCGCGGGAGTGGTGGTGGAGACCCAGTACTTC.

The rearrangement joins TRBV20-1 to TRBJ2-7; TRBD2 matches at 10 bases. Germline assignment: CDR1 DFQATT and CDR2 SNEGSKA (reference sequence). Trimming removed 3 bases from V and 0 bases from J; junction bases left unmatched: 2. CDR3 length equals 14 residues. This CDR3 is CSARGLAYSYEQYF. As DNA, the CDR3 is TGCAGTGCTAGGGGACTAGCGTACTCCTACGAGCAGTACTTC.

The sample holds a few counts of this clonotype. In nucleotides, the CDR3 is TGCGCCAGCAGCCAATCTCACTATAATGAGCAGTTCTTC. This sequence encodes CASSQSHYNEQFF. V usage is TRBV4-3 and J usage is TRBJ2-1, with D unclear. The CDR3 extends over 13 amino acids. The V and J ends lost 2 bases and 7 bases respectively, with 9 bases between them. Germline CDR1 and CDR2: LGHNA and YSLEER.

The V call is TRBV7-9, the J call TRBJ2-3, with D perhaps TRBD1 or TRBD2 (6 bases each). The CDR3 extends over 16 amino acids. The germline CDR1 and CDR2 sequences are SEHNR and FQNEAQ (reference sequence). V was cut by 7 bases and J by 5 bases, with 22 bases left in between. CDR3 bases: TGTGCCAGCACTAACGGAGGGGGGAGCCGGGTAGATACGCAGTATTTT. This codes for CASTNGGGSRVDTQYF.

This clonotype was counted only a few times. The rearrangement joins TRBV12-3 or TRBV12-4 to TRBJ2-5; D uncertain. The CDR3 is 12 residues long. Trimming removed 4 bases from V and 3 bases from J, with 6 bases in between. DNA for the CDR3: TGTGCCAGCAGTTCTTCAAAAGAGACCCAGTACTTC. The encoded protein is CASSSSKETQYF.

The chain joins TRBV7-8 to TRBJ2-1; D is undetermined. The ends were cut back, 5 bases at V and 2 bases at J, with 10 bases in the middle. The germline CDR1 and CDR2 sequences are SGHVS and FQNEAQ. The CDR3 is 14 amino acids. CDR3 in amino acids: CASSPRSTYNEQFF. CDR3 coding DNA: TGTGCCAGCAGCCCCCGTTCGACCTACAATGAGCAGTTCTTC.

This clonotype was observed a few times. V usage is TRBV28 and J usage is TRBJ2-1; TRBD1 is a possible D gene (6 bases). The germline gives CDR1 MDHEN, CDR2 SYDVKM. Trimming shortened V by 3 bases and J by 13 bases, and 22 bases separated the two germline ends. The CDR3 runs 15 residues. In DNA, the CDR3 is TGTGCCAGCAGTTTCCAGGGGCCGAAGGGAGTTGCTCAGTTCTTC. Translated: CASSFQGPKGVAQFF.

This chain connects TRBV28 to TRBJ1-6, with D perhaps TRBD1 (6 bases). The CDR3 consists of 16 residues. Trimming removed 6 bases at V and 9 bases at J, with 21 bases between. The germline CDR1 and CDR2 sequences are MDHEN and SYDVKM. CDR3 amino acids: CASRSPQVLRGSPLHF. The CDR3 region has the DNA TGTGCCAGCAGGTCCCCGCAGGTACTCAGGGGTTCACCCCTCCACTTT.

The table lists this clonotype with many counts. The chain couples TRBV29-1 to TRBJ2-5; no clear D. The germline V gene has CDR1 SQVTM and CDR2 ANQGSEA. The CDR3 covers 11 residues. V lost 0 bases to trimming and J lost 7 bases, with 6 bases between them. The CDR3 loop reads CSVEDHGTQYF. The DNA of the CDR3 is TGCAGCGTTGAAGATCATGGGACCCAGTACTTC.

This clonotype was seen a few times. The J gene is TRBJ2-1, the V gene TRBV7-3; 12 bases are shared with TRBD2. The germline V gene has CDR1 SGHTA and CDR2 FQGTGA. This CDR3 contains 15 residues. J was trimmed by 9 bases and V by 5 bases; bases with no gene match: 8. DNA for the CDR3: TGTGCCAGCAGCCCACTAGCGGGAGGCTTGAGTGAGCAGTTCTTC. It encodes CASSPLAGGLSEQFF.